The TCR beta chain under discussion was sequenced for a study of T cell responses to AZD1222 COVID-19 vaccine. Regarding the study as a whole: It should be noted that donors were predominantly white British and more often female, and clonal diversity was possibly underestimated.

With respect to this clone: The antigen remains unidentified.

Second doses that came at about 4 or about 12 weeks were put together. Using immunoSEQ multiplex PCR, the repertoire was profiled, and TCRdb retains in-frame clones only, with some absent. The sample holds about 160,000 clones, roughly 90% seen once. The sequencing used peripheral blood, collected 28 days after the second AZD1222 dose. The TCR was taken from an adult who received the AZD1222 COVID-19 vaccine.

The CDR3 DNA reads TGTGCCAGCAGTACTCTCAGGGAAGGGAGCAATCAGCCCCAGCATTTT. It translates to CASSTLREGSNQPQHF. J is TRBJ1-5 and V is TRBV27; the D gene is possibly TRBD1 (5 bases). V was shortened by 5 bases and J by 1 base, with 15 bases between the two germline ends. CDR3 length: 16 amino acids. CDR1 is MNHEY, CDR2 SMNVEV, per germline (reference sequence).